This T cell receptor (beta chain) came from a study of blood T cell repertoires in COVID-19. Repertoires were generated with immunoSEQ multiplex PCR, while TCRdb's copy carries only in-frame clones and drops some. This sample carries roughly 230,000 clones, about 83% of them seen once, and the ten largest clones take roughly 8.7%. This CDR3 has 15 amino acids. Trimming left V 2 bases short and J 0 bases short, with 8 bases between. Germline-derived CDR1 and CDR2 are MDHEN and SYDVKM. The chain couples TRBV28 to TRBJ1-3; the D is unclear. The material sequenced was peripheral blood. This receptor was taken from a man aged 35 to 55 with active or convalescent COVID-19. CDR3: CASSLTRSSGNTIYF. The CDR3 coding sequence is TGTGCCAGCAGTTTAACAAGATCCTCTGGAAACACCATATATTTT.